This T cell receptor beta chain originates from a study of a mutant IDH1 vaccine in newly diagnosed glioma. Study background: Onset of vaccination occurred 4-6 weeks following radiotherapy alone, or with temozolomide cycles. Most had both radiotherapy and temozolomide beforehand; others had only one. Study-wide findings and caveats: Seemingly, top peripheral T cell clonotype changes bore no relation to pseudoprogression.

This CDR3 comprises 16 residues. Trimming stripped 3 bases from V and 0 bases from J, with 12 bases between. Note on this clone: What it binds is unknown.

This table comes from immunoSEQ multiplex PCR, and its TCRdb copy is limited to in-frame clones, with some not included. The repertoire holds about 69,000 clones, with around 86% as singletons. Time point indicated: week 35, safety follow-up. The study gave 300 ug of mutant IDH1 20-mer peptide per vaccine dose, with topical imiquimod. Patients came in for eight vaccinations, in weeks 1, 3, 5, 7, 11, 15, 19 and 23. The chain combines TRBV23-1 with TRBJ2-4; tentatively, D is TRBD1 (5 bases). TRBV23-1 is given ORF status, its function remaining uncertain. Sequenced material: PBMCs, taken from a glioma patient whose treatment included an IDH1 peptide vaccine. The clonotype originates from a man in his thirties or forties with glioma. CDR3 in amino acids: CASSHHVGQAKNIQYF. The CDR3 DNA is TGCGCCAGCAGTCACCACGTGGGGCAAGCCAAAAACATTCAGTACTTC.